One and the same sample provided the 19 T cell receptor beta chains below, sequenced in a study of blood T cells in healthy people across ages. Together with a sample-barcoded 5' primer, a J-beta primer mix was included in a second PCR lasting about 6 to 11 cycles. TCRdb ran MiXCR on the 5' RACE reads and lists one entry per CDR3 protein. Among about 580,000 distinct CDR3 sequences listed, 40% to 55% were seen once. The sequencing input was blood. These receptors were collected from a man older than 75 in good health.

The chain recombines TRBV20-1 with TRBJ1-5; 8 bases agree with TRBD1. The ends lost 3 bases at V and 3 bases at J; junction bases unmatched: 10. The CDR3 sequence is 16 residues long. Germline lookup yields CDR1 DFQATT and CDR2 SNEGSKA (reference sequence). The CDR3 region has the DNA TGCAGTGCTAGTGTTGGGGCAGGGGGCTACAATCAGCCCCAGCATTTT. The encoded protein is CSASVGAGGYNQPQHF.

The chain carries TRBV5-8 and TRBJ1-5; the D is unclear. The CDR3 extends over 13 amino acids. V was pared by 4 bases and J by 9 bases, with 14 bases between. Germline CDR1 is SGHTS and CDR2 is YDEGEE. Here the CDR3 DNA reads TGTGCCAGCAGCCGCCCCACAGTGGGGCCCCAGCATTTT. Translated, it gives CASSRPTVGPQHF.

V usage is TRBV7-2 and J usage is TRBJ2-7; tentative D call: TRBD1 (5 bases). V was trimmed by 4 bases and J by 7 bases, leaving 14 bases between them. CDR3 length: 13 residues. Germline values: CDR1 SGHTA, CDR2 FQGNSA. CDR3 loop: CASSSQGAGEQYF. CDR3 sequence (DNA): TGTGCCAGCAGCTCGCAAGGGGCCGGAGAGCAGTACTTC.

The chain's CDR3 is CASSLGQGGAKNIQYF. In DNA form, the CDR3 reads TGTGCCAGCAGCTTAGGGCAGGGAGGAGCCAAAAACATTCAGTACTTC. V gene TRBV7-2 combines with J gene TRBJ2-4; perhaps TRBD2 as D (6 bases). Trimming took off 1 base at V and 0 bases at J, with 10 bases between the two ends. Germline CDR1 and CDR2: SGHTA and FQGNSA. CDR3 size: 16 residues.

The chain joins TRBV20-1 to TRBJ2-3; 7 bases fit TRBD2. The V segment lost 5 bases and the J segment 2 bases; nucleotides outside the gene matches: 13. From germline, CDR1 is DFQATT and CDR2 SNEGSKA (reference sequence). The CDR3 length is 16 residues. CDR3 loop: CSAPQGVAGNTDTQYF. The CDR3 DNA reads as TGCAGTGCTCCCCAAGGGGTAGCGGGTAACACAGATACGCAGTATTTT.

The sample holds one count of this clonotype. This rearrangement joins TRBV6-2 or TRBV6-3 to TRBJ2-7, with 10 bases identical to TRBD2. The CDR3 sequence is 16 residues long. The V gene's germline CDR1 is MNHEY and CDR2 SVGEGT. V shed 3 bases and J 7 bases; nucleotides not matched to a gene: 12. The DNA for the CDR3 is TGTGCCAGCAGTTATCCCAGGACTAGCGGCCCTACGGAGCAGTACTTC. It yields the protein CASSYPRTSGPTEQYF.

The rearrangement links TRBV9 to TRBJ1-5; 7 nucleotides line up with TRBD1. The trim removed 0 bases at V and 5 bases at J, leaving 5 bases unmatched. Germline V gene sequence: CDR1 SGDLS, CDR2 YYNGEE. The CDR3 runs 15 residues. The CDR3 spells CASSVGDRVHQPQHF. The CDR3 bases are TGTGCCAGCAGCGTAGGAGACAGGGTCCATCAGCCCCAGCATTTT.

The chain carries TRBV6-1 and TRBJ2-3, with D tentatively TRBD1 or TRBD2 (5 bases each). Looked up from germline, CDR1 is MNHNS and CDR2 is SASEGT. This CDR3 is 14 amino acids long. Trimming stripped 8 bases from V and 4 bases from J, with 16 bases between. CDR3 bases: TGTGCCAGCTCGGCGGTAGGGGACCCAGATACGCAGTATTTT. Residues: CASSAVGDPDTQYF.

This chain joins TRBV2 and TRBJ1-2; 8 bases map to TRBD1. V lost 8 bases and J lost 7; bases outside the gene matches: 12. CDR1 and CDR2 (germline): SNHLY, FYNNEI. This CDR3 comprises 14 residues. For the CDR3, the DNA is TGTGCCAGCGGGCCCTTTGACAGGGGCCGTGGCTACACCTTC. This translates into CASGPFDRGRGYTF.

This clonotype was observed a few times. The V call is TRBV15, the J call TRBJ2-3; unclear D gene. Per germline, CDR1 LNHNV and CDR2 YYDKDF (reference sequence). Trimming took 5 bases from V and 6 from J, leaving 15 bases between them. The CDR3 has 14 amino acids. The CDR3: CATSSVGFSDTQYF. The CDR3 region has the DNA TGTGCCACCAGCTCCGTGGGGTTCTCGGATACGCAGTATTTT.

The CDR3 DNA reads as TGTGCCAGCAGTGAGCTTCTCAGCTCCTACAATGAGCAGTTCTTC. Residues: CASSELLSSYNEQFF. The chain employs TRBV2 and TRBJ2-1; D is unresolved. CDR1 SNHLY and CDR2 FYNNEI come from the germline V gene. V lost 3 bases, J lost 0 bases, and 9 bases lay in between. The CDR3 loop spans 15 amino acids.

Turning to this clonotype: A read error is possible here, since a much larger clone lies one base away. This chain connects TRBV6-5 to TRBJ2-4; no definite D call. The better agreement between TRBJ2-5 and the DNA end casts doubt on the J call. CDR1 is MNHEY, CDR2 SVGAGI, per germline. The CDR3 runs 14 residues. The DNA for the CDR3 is TGTGCCAGCAGGCCAGTGGCATTACAAGAGACCCAGTACTTC. Protein sequence: CASRPVALQETQYF.

The chain uses TRBV20-1 and TRBJ2-3, with D hard to call. The germline gives CDR1 DFQATT, CDR2 SNEGSKA (reference sequence). V lost 6 bases and J 4 bases, leaving 8 bases between the germline ends. There are 11 residues in the CDR3. Here the CDR3 DNA reads TGCAGTGCCCCCTACTCAGATACGCAGTATTTT. This encodes CSAPYSDTQYF.

This rearrangement joins TRBV7-2 to TRBJ2-1; TRBD2 is a possible D gene (7 bases). Germline loops: CDR1 SGHTA, CDR2 FQGNSA. V lost 1 base to trimming and J lost 4 bases, with 17 bases between them. The CDR3 sequence is 17 residues long. CDR3 protein: CASSLGGGAHLYNEQFF. The CDR3 DNA is TGTGCCAGCAGCTTAGGGGGGGGGGCCCACCTATACAATGAGCAGTTCTTC. The full variable domain, completed using reference TRBV7-2 and TRBJ2-1, is GAGVSQSPSNKVTEKGKDVELRCDPISGHTALYWYRQSLGQGLEFLIYFQGNSAPDKSGLPSDRFSAERTGGSVSTLTIQRTQQEDSAVYLCASSLGGGAHLYNEQFFGPGTRLTVL.

There are a few counts of this clonotype. This chain uses TRBV6-6 with TRBJ1-4; tentative D call: TRBD1 (5 bases). The CDR3 length is 14 residues. V was shortened by 6 bases and J by 3 bases, with 11 bases between the two germline ends. Germline values: CDR1 MNHNY, CDR2 SVGAGI (reference sequence). The CDR3 bases are TGTGCCAGCAGGTTGTGGGGGGCTAATGAAAAACTGTTTTTT. Translation gives CASRLWGANEKLFF.

This chain joins TRBV3-1 and TRBJ2-7; 11 positions match TRBD2. The CDR3 has 17 residues. CDR1 is LGHDT, CDR2 YNNKEL, per germline (reference sequence). The trim removed 3 bases at V and 3 bases at J, leaving 10 bases unmatched. CDR3 residues: CASSHGSLAGEGYEQYF. The CDR3 DNA follows: TGTGCCAGCAGCCATGGGTCACTAGCGGGAGAGGGCTACGAGCAGTACTTC.

The gene calls are TRBV6-2 or TRBV6-3 and TRBJ2-7; 8 nucleotides match TRBD2. The CDR3 has 13 residues. From germline, CDR1 is MNHEY and CDR2 SVGEGT. V dropped 8 bases and J dropped 0; count of bases not matched to a gene: 3. In DNA, the CDR3 is TGTGCCAGCGTCAGCGGGAGCTCCTACGAGCAGTACTTC. Translating gives CASVSGSSYEQYF.

This chain joins TRBV7-2 and TRBJ2-1, with TRBD1 matching 7 bases. The CDR3 is 14 amino acids. Looked up from germline, CDR1 is SGHTA and CDR2 is FQGNSA. V was clipped by 8 bases and J by 1 base; unmatched bases: 5. As DNA, the CDR3 is TGTGCCAGCCTACAGGGGATTTCCTACAATGAGCAGTTCTTC. Protein sequence: CASLQGISYNEQFF.

The rearrangement links TRBV3-1 to TRBJ1-2; D is unresolved. CDR1 LGHDT and CDR2 YNNKEL come from the germline V gene (reference sequence). V was shortened by 4 bases and J by 6 bases, with 12 bases between the two germline ends. This CDR3 has 13 residues. DNA of the CDR3: TGTGCCAGCAGCCGCCCCGGCACCGATGGCTACACCTTC. Residues: CASSRPGTDGYTF.